This T cell receptor beta chain was found in a study of blood T cell repertoires in COVID-19. Study context: The origin of the acute and convalescent COVID-19 samples was the United States, Italy and Spain.

As processed by the authors: Counts of nucleated cells, estimated from reference gene primer amplification, were obtained. Generated by immunoSEQ multiplex PCR, the TCRdb table keeps only in-frame clones and is missing some. D and trimming were read from the DNA, whereas the V and J calls and clone size are those reported in that table. The sample holds 100,000 to 150,000 clones; 70% to 90% are singletons and the top ten take about 3.8%. Germline values: CDR1 SGHNT, CDR2 YYREEE (reference sequence). The trim removed 3 bases at V and 5 bases at J, leaving 4 bases unmatched. This CDR3 is 13 amino acids long.

The receptor was isolated from a woman aged 50 to 65 with acute or convalescent COVID-19. V is TRBV5-4 and J is TRBJ1-1; 7 bases map to TRBD1. Sequenced material: peripheral blood. The CDR3 protein is CASSSTGVTEAFF. The CDR3 coding sequence is TGTGCCAGCAGCTCAACAGGGGTAACTGAAGCTTTCTTT.